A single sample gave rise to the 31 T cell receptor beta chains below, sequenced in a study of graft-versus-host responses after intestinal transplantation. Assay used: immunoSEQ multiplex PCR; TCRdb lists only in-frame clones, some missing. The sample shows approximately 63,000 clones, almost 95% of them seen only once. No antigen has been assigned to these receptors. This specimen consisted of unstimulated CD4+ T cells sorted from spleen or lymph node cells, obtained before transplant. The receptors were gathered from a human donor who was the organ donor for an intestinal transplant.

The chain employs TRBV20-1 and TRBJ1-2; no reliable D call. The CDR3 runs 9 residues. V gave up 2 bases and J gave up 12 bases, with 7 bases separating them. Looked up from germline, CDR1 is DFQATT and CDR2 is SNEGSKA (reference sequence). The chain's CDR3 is CSARFNNTF. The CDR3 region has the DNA TGCAGTGCTAGATTTAACAACACCTTC.

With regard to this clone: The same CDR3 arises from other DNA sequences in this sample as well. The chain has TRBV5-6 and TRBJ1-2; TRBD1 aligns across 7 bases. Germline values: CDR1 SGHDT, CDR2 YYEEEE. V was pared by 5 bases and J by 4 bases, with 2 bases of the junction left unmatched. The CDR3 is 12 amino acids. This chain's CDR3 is CASSSGGYGYTF. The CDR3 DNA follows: TGTGCCAGCAGTTCAGGGGGCTATGGCTACACCTTC.

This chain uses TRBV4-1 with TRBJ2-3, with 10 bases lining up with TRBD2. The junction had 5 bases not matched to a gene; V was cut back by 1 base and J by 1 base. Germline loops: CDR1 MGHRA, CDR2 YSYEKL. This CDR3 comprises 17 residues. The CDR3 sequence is CASSQAVAGGRTDTQYF. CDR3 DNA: TGCGCCAGCAGCCAAGCTGTAGCGGGGGGACGCACAGATACGCAGTATTTT.

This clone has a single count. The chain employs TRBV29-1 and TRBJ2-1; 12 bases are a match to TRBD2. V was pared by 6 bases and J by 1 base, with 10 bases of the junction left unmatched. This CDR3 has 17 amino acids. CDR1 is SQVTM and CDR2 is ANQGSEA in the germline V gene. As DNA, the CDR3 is TGCAGCGTGTTAGGTCTAGCGGGGGGGCGTTCCTACAATGAGCAGTTCTTC. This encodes CSVLGLAGGRSYNEQFF.

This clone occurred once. This chain's CDR3 is CASSLRGQGYEQYF. In DNA, the CDR3 is TGTGCCAGCAGCTTAAGGGGACAGGGCTACGAGCAGTACTTC. The chain couples TRBV7-3 to TRBJ2-7; 9 nucleotides align to TRBD1. V was clipped by 1 base and J by 3 bases; unmatched bases: 1. Looked up from germline, CDR1 is SGHTA and CDR2 is FQGTGA. CDR3 length: 14 residues.

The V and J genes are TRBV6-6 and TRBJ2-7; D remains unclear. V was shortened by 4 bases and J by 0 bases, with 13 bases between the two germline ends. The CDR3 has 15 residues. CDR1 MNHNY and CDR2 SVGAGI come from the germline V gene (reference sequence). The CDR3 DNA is TGTGCCAGCAGTTCCCCGTGGGAAAGCTCCTACGAGCAGTACTTC. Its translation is CASSSPWESSYEQYF.

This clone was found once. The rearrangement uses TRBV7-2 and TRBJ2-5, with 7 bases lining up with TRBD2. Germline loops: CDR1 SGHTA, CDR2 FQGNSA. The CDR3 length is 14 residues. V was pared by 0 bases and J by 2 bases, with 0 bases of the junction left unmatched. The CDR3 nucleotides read TGTGCCAGCAGCTTAGCGGGGGGGCAAGAGACCCAGTACTTC. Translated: CASSLAGGQETQYF. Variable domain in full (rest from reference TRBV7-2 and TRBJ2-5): GAGVSQSPSNKVTEKGKDVELRCDPISGHTALYWYRQSLGQGLEFLIYFQGNSAPDKSGLPSDRFSAERTGGSVSTLTIQRTQQEDSAVYLCASSLAGGQETQYFGPGTRLLVL.

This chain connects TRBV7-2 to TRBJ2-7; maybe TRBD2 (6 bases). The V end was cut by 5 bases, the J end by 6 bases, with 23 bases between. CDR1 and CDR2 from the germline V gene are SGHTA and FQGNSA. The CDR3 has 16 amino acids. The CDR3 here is CASSPLAVRAGFEQYF. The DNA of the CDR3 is TGTGCCAGCAGCCCGTTAGCGGTCCGGGCAGGGTTCGAGCAGTACTTC.

In nucleotides, the CDR3 is TGTGCCAGCAGCGAAGAGAGCAGGTACACTGAAGCTTTCTTT. Protein product: CASSEESRYTEAFF. The chain employs TRBV7-8 and TRBJ1-1, with D uncertain. This CDR3 has 14 amino acids. The V end lost 5 bases, the J end lost 3 bases, and 13 bases lay between the germline ends. Per germline, CDR1 SGHVS and CDR2 FQNEAQ. Full variable domain (remainder filled in from reference TRBV7-8 and TRBJ1-1): GAGVSQSPRYKVAKRGQDVALRCDPISGHVSLFWYQQALGQGPEFLTYFQNEAQLDKSGLPSDRFFAERPEGSVSTLKIQRTQQEDSAVYLCASSEESRYTEAFFGQGTRLTVV.

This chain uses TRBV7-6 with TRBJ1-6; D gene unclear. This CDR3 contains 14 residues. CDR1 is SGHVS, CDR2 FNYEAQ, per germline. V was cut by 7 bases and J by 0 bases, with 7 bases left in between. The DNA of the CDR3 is TGTGCCAGCAAAGGGAGCTCCTATAATTCACCCCTCCACTTT. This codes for CASKGSSYNSPLHF.

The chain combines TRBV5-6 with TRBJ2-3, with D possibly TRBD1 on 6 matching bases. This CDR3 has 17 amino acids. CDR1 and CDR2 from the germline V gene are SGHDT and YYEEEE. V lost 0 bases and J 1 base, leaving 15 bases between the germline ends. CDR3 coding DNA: TGTGCCAGCAGCTTGGGCGGCTGGGGGCGGCGCACAGATACGCAGTATTTT. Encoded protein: CASSLGGWGRRTDTQYF. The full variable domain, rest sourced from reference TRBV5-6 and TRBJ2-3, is DAGVTQSPTHLIKTRGQQVTLRCSPKSGHDTVSWYQQALGQGPQFIFQYYEEEERQRGNFPDRFSGHQFPNYSSELNVNALLLGDSALYLCASSLGGWGRRTDTQYFGPGTRLTVL.

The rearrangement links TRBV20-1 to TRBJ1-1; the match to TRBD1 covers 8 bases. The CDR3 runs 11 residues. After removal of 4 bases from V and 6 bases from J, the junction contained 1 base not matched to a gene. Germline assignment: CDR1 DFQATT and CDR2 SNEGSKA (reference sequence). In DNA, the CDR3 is TGCAGTGCTACGGGACAGGCTGAAGCTTTCTTT. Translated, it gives CSATGQAEAFF.

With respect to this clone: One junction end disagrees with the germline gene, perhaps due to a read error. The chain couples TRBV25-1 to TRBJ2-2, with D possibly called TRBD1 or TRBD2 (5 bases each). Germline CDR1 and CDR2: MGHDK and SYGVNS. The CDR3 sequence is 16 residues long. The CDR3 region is CASSDTTARNTGKLFF. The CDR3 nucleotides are TGTGCCAGCAGTGATACGACAGCCCGTAACACCGGGAAGCTGTTTTTT. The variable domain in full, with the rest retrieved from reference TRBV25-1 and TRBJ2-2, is EADIYQTPRYLVIGTGKKITLECSQTMGHDKMYWYQQDPGMELHLIHYSYGVNSTEKGDLSSESTVSRIRTEHFPLTLESARPSHTSQYLCASSDTTARNTGKLFFGEGSRLTVL.

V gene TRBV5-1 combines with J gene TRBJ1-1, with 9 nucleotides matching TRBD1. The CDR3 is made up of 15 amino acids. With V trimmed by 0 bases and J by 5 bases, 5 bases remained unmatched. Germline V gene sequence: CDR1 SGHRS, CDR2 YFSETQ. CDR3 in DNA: TGCGCCAGCAGCTTGGGACAGGGGGATAAAACTGAAGCTTTCTTT. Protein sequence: CASSLGQGDKTEAFF.

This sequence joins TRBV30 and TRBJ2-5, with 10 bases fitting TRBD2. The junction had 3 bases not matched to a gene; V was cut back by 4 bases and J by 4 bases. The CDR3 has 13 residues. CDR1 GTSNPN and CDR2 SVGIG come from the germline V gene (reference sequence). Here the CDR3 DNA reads TGTGCCTGGAAAGCGGGGGGGCGAGAGACCCAGTACTTC. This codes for CAWKAGGRETQYF.

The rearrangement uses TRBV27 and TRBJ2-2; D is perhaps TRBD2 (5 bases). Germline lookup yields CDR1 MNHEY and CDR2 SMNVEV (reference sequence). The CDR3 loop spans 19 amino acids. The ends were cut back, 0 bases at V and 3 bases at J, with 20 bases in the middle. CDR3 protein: CASSLSGLGVYRYTGELFF. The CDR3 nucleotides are TGTGCCAGCAGTTTATCAGGGCTGGGAGTTTATCGGTACACCGGGGAGCTGTTTTTT.

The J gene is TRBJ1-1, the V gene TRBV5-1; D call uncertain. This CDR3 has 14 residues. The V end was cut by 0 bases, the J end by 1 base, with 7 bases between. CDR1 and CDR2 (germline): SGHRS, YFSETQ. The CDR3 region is CASSLGWGNTEAFF. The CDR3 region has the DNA TGCGCCAGCAGCTTGGGGTGGGGGAACACTGAAGCTTTCTTT.

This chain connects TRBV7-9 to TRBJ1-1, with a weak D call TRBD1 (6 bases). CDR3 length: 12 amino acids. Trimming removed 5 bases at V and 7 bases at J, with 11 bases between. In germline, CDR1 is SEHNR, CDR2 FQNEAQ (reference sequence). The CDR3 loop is CASSLQGFEAFF. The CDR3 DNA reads TGTGCCAGCAGCCTTCAGGGGTTTGAAGCTTTCTTT.

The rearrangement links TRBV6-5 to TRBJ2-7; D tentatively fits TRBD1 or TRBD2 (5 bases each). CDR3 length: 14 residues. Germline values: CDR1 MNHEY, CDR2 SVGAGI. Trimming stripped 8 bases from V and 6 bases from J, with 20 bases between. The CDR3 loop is CASSRGSLLSEQYF. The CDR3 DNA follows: TGTGCCAGCTCCCGGGGCTCCTTGTTAAGCGAGCAGTACTTC.

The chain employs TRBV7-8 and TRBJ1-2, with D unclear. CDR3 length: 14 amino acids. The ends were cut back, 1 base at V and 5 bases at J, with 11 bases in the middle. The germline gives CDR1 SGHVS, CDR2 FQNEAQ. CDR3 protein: CASSLGGPDYGYTF. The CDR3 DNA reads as TGTGCCAGCAGCTTAGGTGGGCCGGATTATGGCTACACCTTC. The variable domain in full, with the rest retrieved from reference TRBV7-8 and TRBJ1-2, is GAGVSQSPRYKVAKRGQDVALRCDPISGHVSLFWYQQALGQGPEFLTYFQNEAQLDKSGLPSDRFFAERPEGSVSTLKIQRTQQEDSAVYLCASSLGGPDYGYTFGSGTRLTVV.

The CDR3 sequence is CASSSPGLVNTQYF. Here the CDR3 DNA reads TGTGCCAGCAGTTCCCCGGGCCTGGTGAATACGCAGTATTTT. This chain links TRBV6-5 with TRBJ2-3; D remains ambiguous. Between the trimmed V and J ends, which lost 4 bases and 7 bases, there was a span of 15 bases. Germline CDR1 is MNHEY and CDR2 is SVGAGI. The CDR3 has 14 residues.

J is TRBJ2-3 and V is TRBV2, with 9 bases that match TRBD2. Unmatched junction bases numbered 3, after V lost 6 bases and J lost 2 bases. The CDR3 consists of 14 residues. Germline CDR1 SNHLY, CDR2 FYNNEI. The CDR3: CASSLGLATDTQYF. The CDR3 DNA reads TGTGCCAGCAGCTTGGGACTAGCCACAGATACGCAGTATTTT.

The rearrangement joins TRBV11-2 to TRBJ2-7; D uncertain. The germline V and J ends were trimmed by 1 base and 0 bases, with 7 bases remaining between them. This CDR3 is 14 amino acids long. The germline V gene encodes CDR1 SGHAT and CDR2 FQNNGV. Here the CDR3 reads CASSLGTSSYEQYF. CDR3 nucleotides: TGTGCCAGCAGCTTAGGTACAAGCTCCTACGAGCAGTACTTC.

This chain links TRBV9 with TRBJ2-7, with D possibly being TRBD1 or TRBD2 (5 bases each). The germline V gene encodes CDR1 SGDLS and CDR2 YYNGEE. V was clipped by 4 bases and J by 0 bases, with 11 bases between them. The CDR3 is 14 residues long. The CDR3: CASSQGRSSYEQYF. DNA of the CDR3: TGTGCCAGCAGCCAGGGACGGAGCTCCTACGAGCAGTACTTC. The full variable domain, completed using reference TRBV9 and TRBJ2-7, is DSGVTQTPKHLITATGQRVTLRCSPRSGDLSVYWYQQSLDQGLQFLIQYYNGEERAKGNILERFSAQQFPDLHSELNLSSLELGDSALYFCASSQGRSSYEQYFGPGTRLTVT.

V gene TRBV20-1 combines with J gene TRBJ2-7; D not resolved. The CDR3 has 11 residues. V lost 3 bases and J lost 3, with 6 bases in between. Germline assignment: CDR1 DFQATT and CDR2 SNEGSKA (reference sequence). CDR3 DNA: TGCAGTGCTAGCGCGTACTACGAGCAGTACTTC. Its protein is CSASAYYEQYF.

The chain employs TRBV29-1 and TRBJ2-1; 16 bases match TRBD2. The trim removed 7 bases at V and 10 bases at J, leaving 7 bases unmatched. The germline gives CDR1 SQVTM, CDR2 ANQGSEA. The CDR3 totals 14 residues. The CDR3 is CSAEGLAGGREQFF. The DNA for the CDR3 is TGCAGCGCTGAGGGACTAGCGGGGGGGCGGGAGCAGTTCTTC.

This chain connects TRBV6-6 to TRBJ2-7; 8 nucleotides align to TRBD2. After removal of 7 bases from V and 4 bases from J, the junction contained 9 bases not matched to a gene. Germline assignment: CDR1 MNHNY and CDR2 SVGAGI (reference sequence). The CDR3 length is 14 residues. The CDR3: CASTASGGIYEQYF. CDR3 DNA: TGTGCCAGCACCGCATCGGGGGGGATATACGAGCAGTACTTC.

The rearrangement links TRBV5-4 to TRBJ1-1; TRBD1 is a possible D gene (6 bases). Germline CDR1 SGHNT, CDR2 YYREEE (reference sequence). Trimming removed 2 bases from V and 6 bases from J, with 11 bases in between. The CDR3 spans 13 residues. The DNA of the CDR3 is TGTGCCAGCAGCTTCCTCAGGGGAGCTGAAGCTTTCTTT. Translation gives CASSFLRGAEAFF.

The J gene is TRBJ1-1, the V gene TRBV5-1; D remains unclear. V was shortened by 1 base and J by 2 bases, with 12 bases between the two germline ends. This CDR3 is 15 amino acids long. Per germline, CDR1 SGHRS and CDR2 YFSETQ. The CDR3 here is CASSLSGGFNTEAFF. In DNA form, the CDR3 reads TGCGCCAGCAGCTTGTCAGGAGGGTTTAACACTGAAGCTTTCTTT. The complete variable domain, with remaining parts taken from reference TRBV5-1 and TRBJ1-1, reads KAGVTQTPRYLIKTRGQQVTLSCSPISGHRSVSWYQQTPGQGLQFLFEYFSETQRNKGNFPGRFSGRQFSNSRSEMNVSTLELGDSALYLCASSLSGGFNTEAFFGQGTRLTVV.

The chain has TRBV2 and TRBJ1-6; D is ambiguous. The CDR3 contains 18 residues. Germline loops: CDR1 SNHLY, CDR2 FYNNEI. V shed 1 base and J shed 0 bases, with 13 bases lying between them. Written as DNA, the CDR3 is TGTGCCAGCAGTGAAGAAAGTTACCCGAGCTCCTATAATTCACCCCTCCACTTT. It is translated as CASSEESYPSSYNSPLHF.

DNA for the CDR3: TGTGCCAGTAGTCGAGCGCTTAACTATGGCTACACCTTC. This translates into CASSRALNYGYTF. The chain carries TRBV19 and TRBJ1-2; no reliable D call. This CDR3 is 13 amino acids long. Trimming shortened V by 5 bases and J by 1 base, and 8 bases separated the two germline ends. The germline V gene encodes CDR1 LNHDA and CDR2 SQIVND (reference sequence).